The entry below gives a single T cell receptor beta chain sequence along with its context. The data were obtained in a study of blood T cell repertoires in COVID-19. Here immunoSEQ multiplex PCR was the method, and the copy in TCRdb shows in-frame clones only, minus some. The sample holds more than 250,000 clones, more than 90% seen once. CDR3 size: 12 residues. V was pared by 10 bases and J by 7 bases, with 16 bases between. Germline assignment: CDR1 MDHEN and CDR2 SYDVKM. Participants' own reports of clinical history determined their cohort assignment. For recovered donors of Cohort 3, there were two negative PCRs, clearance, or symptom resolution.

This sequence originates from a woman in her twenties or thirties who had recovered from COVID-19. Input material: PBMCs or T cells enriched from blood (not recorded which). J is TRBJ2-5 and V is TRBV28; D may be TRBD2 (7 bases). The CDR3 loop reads CAILGGRGTQYF. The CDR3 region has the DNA TGTGCCATCCTAGGGGGGAGGGGGACCCAGTACTTC.